This entry lists 18 T cell receptor beta chains sequenced from one sample in a study of PD-L1 blockade in urothelial cancer. Method: immunoSEQ multiplex PCR; TCRdb's copy keeps in-frame clones and lacks some. The repertoire consists of about 45,000 clones, with around 88% occurring once and the leading ten covering less than 4%. Sequenced here: PBMCs, sampled around atezolizumab (anti-PD-L1) treatment. These receptors came from an elderly man with urothelial cancer.

The chain uses TRBV11-3 and TRBJ2-3; maybe TRBD1 (5 bases). Trimming removed 0 bases at V and 3 bases at J, with 19 bases between. This CDR3 has 18 residues. The germline V gene has CDR1 SGHNT and CDR2 YENEEA. CDR3 amino acids: CASSLDTSQGVCTDTQYF. In DNA form, the CDR3 reads TGTGCCAGCAGCTTAGACACCTCTCAGGGTGTCTGTACAGATACGCAGTATTTT. Complete variable domain (other parts from reference TRBV11-3 and TRBJ2-3): EAGVVQSPRYKIIEKKQPVAFWCNPISGHNTLYWYLQNLGQGPELLIRYENEEAVDDSQLPKDRFSAERLKGVDSTLKIQPAELGDSAVYLCASSLDTSQGVCTDTQYFGPGTRLTVL.

This clone is a singleton in its sample. The V gene is TRBV4-1, the J gene TRBJ1-2; D is perhaps TRBD1 (5 bases). V lost 0 bases and J lost 3, with 11 bases in between. The CDR3 is 15 amino acids. The germline gives CDR1 MGHRA, CDR2 YSYEKL. The DNA of the CDR3 is TGCGCCAGCAGCCAAGATATCAGGGTGGACTATGGCTACACCTTC. Amino acid sequence: CASSQDIRVDYGYTF.

The V call is TRBV11-2, the J call TRBJ2-3, with a weak D call TRBD1 (5 bases). The length of the CDR3 is 14 residues. The germline V gene has CDR1 SGHAT and CDR2 FQNNGV. Between the trimmed V and J ends, which lost 1 base and 4 bases, there was a span of 9 bases. CDR3 DNA sequence: TGTGCCAGCAGCTTAGGGGGCCCGTCAGATACGCAGTATTTT. It is translated as CASSLGGPSDTQYF.

The chain combines TRBV6-5 with TRBJ2-7; D may be TRBD1 (5 bases). V was trimmed by 4 bases and J by 2 bases, leaving 12 bases between them. Germline V gene data show CDR1 as MNHEY and CDR2 as SVGAGI. There are 14 residues in the CDR3. CDR3 region: CASSFDSLAYEQYF. The CDR3 DNA follows: TGTGCCAGCAGTTTCGACAGCTTGGCCTACGAGCAGTACTTC.

The rearrangement joins TRBV27 to TRBJ2-7; 7 positions match TRBD1. This CDR3 is built from 14 residues. Germline V gives CDR1 MNHEY, CDR2 SMNVEV (reference sequence). After removal of 3 bases from V and 12 bases from J, the junction contained 14 bases not matched to a gene. The CDR3 protein is CASSFLSRDSHPYF. The CDR3 DNA follows: TGTGCCAGCAGTTTCCTCTCCCGGGACAGCCACCCGTACTTC.

J is TRBJ2-7 and V is TRBV30; TRBD2 matches 7 bases. This CDR3 region has 14 residues. V lost 1 base to trimming and J lost 1 base; unmatched junction nucleotides: 4. Germline lookup yields CDR1 GTSNPN and CDR2 SVGIG (reference sequence). Here the CDR3 DNA reads TGTGCCTGGAGTGCGGCTAGCGGATCCTACGAGCAGTACTTC. Protein: CAWSAASGSYEQYF. The full variable domain, rest sourced from reference TRBV30 and TRBJ2-7, is SQTIHQWPATLVQPVGSPLSLECTVEGTSNPNLYWYRQAAGRGLQLLFYSVGIGQISSEVPQNLSASRPQDRQFILSSKKLLLSDSGFYLCAWSAASGSYEQYFGPGTRLTVT.

DNA of the CDR3: TGTGCCAGCAGTTCCTCGGTTGGAAACACCATATATTTT. This codes for CASSSSVGNTIYF. V is TRBV27 and J is TRBJ1-3; D ambiguous. Trimming cost V 4 bases and J 3 bases, with 7 bases left between them. Per germline, CDR1 MNHEY and CDR2 SMNVEV (reference sequence). CDR3 length: 13 amino acids.

The chain has TRBV5-1 and TRBJ1-4, with 7 nucleotides matching TRBD1. With V trimmed by 2 bases and J by 7 bases, 8 bases remained unmatched. Germline V gene sequence: CDR1 SGHRS, CDR2 YFSETQ. The CDR3 length is 15 residues. CDR3 protein: CASSFSGQDLEKLFF. CDR3 bases: TGCGCCAGCAGCTTTTCTGGACAGGATCTTGAAAAACTGTTTTTT.

The chain links TRBV5-1 to TRBJ2-7; 12 bases match TRBD1. The CDR3 consists of 15 residues. Germline V gene sequence: CDR1 SGHRS, CDR2 YFSETQ. After removal of 0 bases from V and 6 bases from J, the junction contained 4 bases not matched to a gene. The CDR3 sequence is CASSLGGTGGVEQYF. In nucleotides, the CDR3 is TGCGCCAGCAGCTTGGGAGGGACAGGGGGCGTCGAGCAGTACTTC.

The genes are TRBV7-2 and TRBJ2-3; 11 nucleotides align to TRBD2. Germline CDR1 and CDR2: SGHTA and FQGNSA. The V and J ends lost 5 bases and 5 bases, in that order; junction bases with no gene match: 6. The CDR3 length is 15 residues. CDR3 in amino acids: CASSRLAGRGDTQYF. In DNA form, the CDR3 reads TGTGCCAGCAGCCGACTAGCGGGGAGGGGAGATACGCAGTATTTT.

The V gene is TRBV7-8, the J gene TRBJ2-7; D may be TRBD2 (5 bases). There are 14 residues in the CDR3. Trimming pared 1 base from V and 3 bases from J, leaving 10 bases between. Germline loops: CDR1 SGHVS, CDR2 FQNEAQ. CDR3 region: CASSLGGESYEQYF. CDR3 DNA sequence: TGTGCCAGCAGCTTAGGGGGAGAGAGCTACGAGCAGTACTTC.

V usage is TRBV11-2 and J usage is TRBJ1-2; no definite D call. The length of the CDR3 is 13 residues. Germline V lookup: CDR1 SGHAT, CDR2 FQNNGV. Trimming removed 6 bases at V and 5 bases at J, with 13 bases between. CDR3 DNA: TGTGCCAGCAGTCCCCTTAGGCGGTATGGCTACACCTTC. It translates to CASSPLRRYGYTF.

V gene TRBV4-3 combines with J gene TRBJ2-2, with D perhaps matching TRBD1 (5 bases). The CDR3 loop spans 14 amino acids. The germline CDR1 and CDR2 sequences are LGHNA and YSLEER. Trimming shortened V by 0 bases and J by 6 bases, and 8 bases separated the two germline ends. Here the CDR3 reads CASSQDRGAGELFF. Written as DNA, the CDR3 is TGCGCCAGCAGCCAAGATAGGGGCGCCGGGGAGCTGTTTTTT.

The rearrangement uses TRBV5-1 and TRBJ2-3; 7 bases fit TRBD1. V dropped 0 bases and J dropped 4; count of bases not matched to a gene: 14. The CDR3 runs 18 residues. Germline V gene lookup returns CDR1 SGHRS and CDR2 YFSETQ. The CDR3 region is CASSLVSGGVGKADTQYF. The CDR3 region has the DNA TGCGCCAGCAGCTTGGTTTCAGGGGGAGTCGGAAAGGCAGATACGCAGTATTTT.

The DNA of the CDR3 is TGTGCCAGCAGCGTAGGGAAGGACAGCTCCTACAATGAGCAGTTCTTC. Translation: CASSVGKDSSYNEQFF. The rearrangement uses TRBV11-3 and TRBJ2-1; possibly TRBD1 for D (6 bases). The germline V gene has CDR1 SGHNT and CDR2 YENEEA. Between the trimmed V and J ends, which lost 5 bases and 0 bases, there was a span of 14 bases. The CDR3 contains 16 residues.

The chain has TRBV4-1 and TRBJ2-7; no definite D call. The CDR3 contains 17 residues. Germline lookup yields CDR1 MGHRA and CDR2 YSYEKL. Between the trimmed V and J ends, which lost 1 base and 0 bases, there was a span of 16 bases. The CDR3 region has the DNA TGCGCCAGCAGCCAAGTGGCAGGATCTGGATACTCCTACGAGCAGTACTTC. It specifies CASSQVAGSGYSYEQYF.

The rearrangement joins TRBV9 to TRBJ1-2, with TRBD1 identical over 9 bases. Trimming removed 3 bases from V and 3 bases from J; junction bases left unmatched: 6. The CDR3 extends over 15 amino acids. The V gene's germline CDR1 is SGDLS and CDR2 YYNGEE. The CDR3 region is CASSAGDRAYYGYTF. In DNA form, the CDR3 reads TGTGCCAGCAGCGCCGGGGACAGGGCTTACTATGGCTACACCTTC.

CDR3 loop: CASSSGRDGELFF. The CDR3 DNA reads TGTGCCAGCAGCTCAGGCAGGGACGGGGAGCTGTTTTTT. The chain carries TRBV5-4 and TRBJ2-2; possibly TRBD1 for D (5 bases). The germline V gene encodes CDR1 SGHNT and CDR2 YYREEE (reference sequence). This CDR3 spans 13 amino acids. V was trimmed by 3 bases and J by 7 bases, leaving 10 bases between them. Variable domain in full (rest from reference TRBV5-4 and TRBJ2-2): ETGVTQSPTHLIKTRGQQVTLRCSSQSGHNTVSWYQQALGQGPQFIFQYYREEENGRGNFPPRFSGLQFPNYSSELNVNALELDDSALYLCASSSGRDGELFFGEGSRLTVL.